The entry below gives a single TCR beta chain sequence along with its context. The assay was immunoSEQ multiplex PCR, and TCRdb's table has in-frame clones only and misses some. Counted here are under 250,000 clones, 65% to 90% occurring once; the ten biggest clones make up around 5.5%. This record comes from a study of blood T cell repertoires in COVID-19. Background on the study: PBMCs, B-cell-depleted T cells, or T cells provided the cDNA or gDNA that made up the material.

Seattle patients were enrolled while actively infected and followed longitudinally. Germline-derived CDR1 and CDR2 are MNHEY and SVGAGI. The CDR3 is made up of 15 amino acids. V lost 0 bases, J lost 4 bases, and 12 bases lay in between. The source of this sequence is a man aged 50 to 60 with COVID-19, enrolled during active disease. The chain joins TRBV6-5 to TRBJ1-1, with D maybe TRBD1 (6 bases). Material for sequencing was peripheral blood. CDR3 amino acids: CASSYSGGTTTEAFF. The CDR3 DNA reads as TGTGCCAGCAGTTACTCAGGGGGAACTACCACTGAAGCTTTCTTT.